This T cell receptor beta chain was recovered during a study of neoadjuvant anti-PD-1 for oral cavity cancer. Looking at the study overall: Nivolumab at 3 mg/kg was mostly given biweekly, three to four doses, pre-surgery.

Trimming stripped 6 bases from V and 1 base from J, with 12 bases between. Germline values: CDR1 MNHEY, CDR2 SVGAGI. This CDR3 is built from 14 residues. TCRdb's table, derived via immunoSEQ multiplex PCR, lists solely in-frame clones and lacks some. The sample records over 10,000 clones, 50% to 75% being singletons. Overall study findings and caveats: TCR analyses covered only a few patients per response group.

Stage II-IVA oral cavity squamous cell carcinoma was new and untreated by systemic or radiation therapy. Concerning this clone itself: The target antigen is unknown.

This TCR derives from a person aged 40 to 85 with oral cavity squamous cell carcinoma. Sequencing was performed on PBMCs, taken before nivolumab (anti-PD-1) treatment. The chain links TRBV6-5 to TRBJ1-1, with a possible D match to TRBD1 (6 bases). The CDR3 region is CASSRGATNTEAFF. The CDR3, as DNA: TGTGCCAGCAGCAGGGGAGCCACGAACACTGAAGCTTTCTTT.